Sequencing of this T cell receptor (beta chain) was carried out in a study of relationships among human T cell subsets. TCR alpha and beta CDR3s were amplified from mRNA by semiquantitative ARM-PCR. Tagged nested gene-specific primers were used first, then communal superprimers amplified exponentially. Using its own MiXCR run on the multiplex PCR reads, TCRdb lists one record per CDR3 protein. The table records 16,000 or so distinct CDR3 sequences, less than 80% of them present only once. The receptor was derived from a man aged 35 to 55 in good health. Sequenced input: total T cells sorted from blood.

CDR3 loop: CASSSTGSTEAFF. The DNA of the CDR3 is TGTGCCAGTAGTTCGACAGGGTCCACTGAAGCTTTCTTT. The chain uses TRBV19 and TRBJ1-1; 7 nucleotides line up with TRBD1. The CDR3 is made up of 13 amino acids. Germline V CDR1 and CDR2: LNHDA, SQIVND (reference sequence). The junction had 4 bases not matched to a gene; V was cut back by 5 bases and J by 4 bases.